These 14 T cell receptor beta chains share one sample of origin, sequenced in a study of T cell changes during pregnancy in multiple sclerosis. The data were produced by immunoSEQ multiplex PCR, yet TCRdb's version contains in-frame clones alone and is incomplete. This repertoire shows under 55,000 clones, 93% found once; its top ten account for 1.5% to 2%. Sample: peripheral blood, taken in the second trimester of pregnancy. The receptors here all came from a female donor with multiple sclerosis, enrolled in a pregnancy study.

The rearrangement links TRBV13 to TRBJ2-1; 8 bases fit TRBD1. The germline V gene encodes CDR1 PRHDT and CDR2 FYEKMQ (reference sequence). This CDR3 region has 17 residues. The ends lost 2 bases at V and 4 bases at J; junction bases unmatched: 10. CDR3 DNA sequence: TGTGCCAGCAGCTTATATAGGGGGGACAGGCCTTACAATGAGCAGTTCTTC. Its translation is CASSLYRGDRPYNEQFF.

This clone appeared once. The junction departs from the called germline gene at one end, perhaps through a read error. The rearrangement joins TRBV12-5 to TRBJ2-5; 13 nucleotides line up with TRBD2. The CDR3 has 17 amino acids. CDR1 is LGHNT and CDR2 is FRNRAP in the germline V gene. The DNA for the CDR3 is TGTGCTAGTGGTTTTATGGGACTAGCGGGGATACAAGAAACCCAGTACTTC. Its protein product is CASGFMGLAGIQETQYF.

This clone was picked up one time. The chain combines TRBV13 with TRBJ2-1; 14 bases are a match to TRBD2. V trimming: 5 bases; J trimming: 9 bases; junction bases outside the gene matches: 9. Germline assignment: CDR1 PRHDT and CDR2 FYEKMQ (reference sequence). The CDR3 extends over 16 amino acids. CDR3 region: CASSKGLAGGVGEQFF. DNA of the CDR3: TGTGCCAGCAGCAAAGGACTAGCGGGAGGTGTTGGTGAGCAGTTCTTC. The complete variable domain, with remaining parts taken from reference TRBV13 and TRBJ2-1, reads AAGVIQSPRHLIKEKRETATLKCYPIPRHDTVYWYQQGPGQDPQFLISFYEKMQSDKGSIPDRFSAQQFSDYHSELNMSSLELGDSALYFCASSKGLAGGVGEQFFGPGTRLTVL.

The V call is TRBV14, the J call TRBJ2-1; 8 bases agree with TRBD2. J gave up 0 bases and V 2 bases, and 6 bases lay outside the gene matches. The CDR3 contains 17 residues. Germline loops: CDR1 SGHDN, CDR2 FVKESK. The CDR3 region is CASSQFRGGSSYNEQFF. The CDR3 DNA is TGTGCCAGCAGCCAATTCCGGGGGGGGAGCTCCTACAATGAGCAGTTCTTC.

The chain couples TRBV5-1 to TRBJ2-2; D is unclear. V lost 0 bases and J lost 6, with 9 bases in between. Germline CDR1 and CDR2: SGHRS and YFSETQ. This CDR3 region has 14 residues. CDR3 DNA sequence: TGCGCCAGCAGCTTGGAGAGGATCCCCGGGGAGCTGTTTTTT. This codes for CASSLERIPGELFF.

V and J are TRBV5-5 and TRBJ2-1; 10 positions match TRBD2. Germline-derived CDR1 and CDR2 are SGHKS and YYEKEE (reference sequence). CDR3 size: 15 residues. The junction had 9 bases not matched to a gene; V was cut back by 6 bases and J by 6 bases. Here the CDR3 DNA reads TGTGCCAGCACCAAACTAGCGGGATTGGGCAATGAGCAGTTCTTC. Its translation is CASTKLAGLGNEQFF.

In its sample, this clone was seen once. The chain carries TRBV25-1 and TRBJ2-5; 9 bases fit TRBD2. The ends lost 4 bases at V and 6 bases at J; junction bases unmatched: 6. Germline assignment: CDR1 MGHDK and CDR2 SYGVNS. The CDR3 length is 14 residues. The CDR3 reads CASSVTGTSKTQYF. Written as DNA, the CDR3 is TGTGCCAGCAGTGTAACCGGGACTAGCAAGACCCAGTACTTC.

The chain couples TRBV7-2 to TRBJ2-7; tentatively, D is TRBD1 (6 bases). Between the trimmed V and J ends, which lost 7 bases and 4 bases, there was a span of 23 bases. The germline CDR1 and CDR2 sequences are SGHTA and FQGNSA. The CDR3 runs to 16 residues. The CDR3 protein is CASTQGLAQGNYEQYF. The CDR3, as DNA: TGTGCCAGCACCCAGGGGTTAGCGCAGGGAAATTACGAGCAGTACTTC.

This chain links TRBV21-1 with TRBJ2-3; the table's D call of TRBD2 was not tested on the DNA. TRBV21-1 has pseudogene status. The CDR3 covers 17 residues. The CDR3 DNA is TGTGCCAGCAGTAGGGGTAGCGGGAGGGCTAGAACAGATACGCAGTATTTT. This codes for CASSRGSGRARTDTQYF.

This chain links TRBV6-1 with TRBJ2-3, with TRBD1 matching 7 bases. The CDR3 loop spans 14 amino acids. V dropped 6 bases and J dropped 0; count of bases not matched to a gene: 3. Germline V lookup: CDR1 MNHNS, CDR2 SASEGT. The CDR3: CASRPGQSTDTQYF. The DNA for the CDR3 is TGTGCCAGCAGACCGGGACAGAGCACAGATACGCAGTATTTT.

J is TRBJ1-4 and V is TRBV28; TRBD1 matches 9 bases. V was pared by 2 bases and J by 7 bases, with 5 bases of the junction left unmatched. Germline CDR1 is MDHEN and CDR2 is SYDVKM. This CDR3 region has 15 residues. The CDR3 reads CASSLTGTGLEKLFF. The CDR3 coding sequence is TGTGCCAGCAGTTTAACCGGGACAGGGCTTGAAAAACTGTTTTTT.

The CDR3 DNA reads as TGTGCCAGTACCTCCCCGGGGGATAACTCTGGAAACACCATATATTTT. Its protein product is CASTSPGDNSGNTIYF. J is TRBJ1-3 and V is TRBV19; tentatively, D is TRBD1 (5 bases). CDR1 is LNHDA and CDR2 is SQIVND in the germline V gene (reference sequence). V lost 7 bases and J 0 bases, leaving 16 bases between the germline ends. This CDR3 spans 16 amino acids.

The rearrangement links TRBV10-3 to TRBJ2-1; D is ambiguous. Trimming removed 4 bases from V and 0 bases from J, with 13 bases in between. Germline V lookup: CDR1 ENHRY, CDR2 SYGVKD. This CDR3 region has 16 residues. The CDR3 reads CAISGSQSSSYNEQFF. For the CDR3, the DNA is TGTGCCATCAGTGGCTCCCAATCGAGCTCCTACAATGAGCAGTTCTTC.

The CDR3 region is CASRTGSYEQYF. CDR3 sequence (DNA): TGTGCCAGCAGAACCGGGAGCTACGAGCAGTACTTC. The chain employs TRBV28 and TRBJ2-7; D is possibly TRBD2 (6 bases). The CDR3 runs to 12 residues. V was pared by 6 bases and J by 3 bases, with 9 bases between. Germline CDR1 MDHEN, CDR2 SYDVKM.